The next 13 T cell receptor beta chains were all read from a single sample in a study of STAT5B mutations in CD4+ large granular lymphocyte leukemia. Profiling relied on immunoSEQ multiplex PCR, and the TCRdb table lists in-frame clones only, not all of them. The table has 45,000 to 55,000 clones, 55% to 75% seen once. Specimen: CD4+ T cells from blood buffy coats. The receptors here all came from a human donor in good health.

V and J are TRBV7-9 and TRBJ1-1; 8 nucleotides align to TRBD1. The CDR3 consists of 15 residues. Germline values: CDR1 SEHNR, CDR2 FQNEAQ (reference sequence). V was pared by 5 bases and J by 5 bases, with 10 bases of the junction left unmatched. The CDR3 loop reads CASSPRTGRGTEAFF. CDR3 sequence (DNA): TGTGCCAGCAGCCCTCGGACAGGGAGGGGAACTGAAGCTTTCTTT.

The J gene is TRBJ1-2, the V gene TRBV28; unclear D gene. The CDR3 runs to 13 residues. Deletions cut 3 bases from V and 4 bases from J, with 9 bases between. The germline CDR1 and CDR2 sequences are MDHEN and SYDVKM. CDR3 sequence reads: CASSFERVYGYTF. The CDR3 bases are TGTGCCAGCAGTTTCGAGAGGGTCTATGGCTACACCTTC.

J is TRBJ1-2 and V is TRBV19, with D unclear. The CDR3 runs 14 residues. Germline V gene lookup returns CDR1 LNHDA and CDR2 SQIVND (reference sequence). V shed 4 bases and J shed 7 bases, with 16 bases lying between them. The CDR3 bases are TGTGCCAGTAGTAGGTTTAATCCCCCCTCTGGCTACACCTTC. As protein: CASSRFNPPSGYTF.

V and J are TRBV19 and TRBJ2-5; D call uncertain. The CDR3 has 11 amino acids. Germline V lookup: CDR1 LNHDA, CDR2 SQIVND (reference sequence). The V gene lost 5 bases and the J gene lost 5 bases, with 6 bases spanning the gap. Written as DNA, the CDR3 is TGTGCCAGTAGTCACCGCGAGACCCAGTACTTC. It encodes CASSHRETQYF.

This chain connects TRBV2 to TRBJ2-5; D gene ambiguous. The germline V gene encodes CDR1 SNHLY and CDR2 FYNNEI. This CDR3 contains 14 residues. V was trimmed by 3 bases and J by 4 bases, leaving 12 bases between them. CDR3 bases: TGTGCCAGCAGTGAGGTTTTTGTGGGAGAGACCCAGTACTTC. It specifies CASSEVFVGETQYF.

The V call is TRBV10-3, the J call TRBJ1-3, with D possibly being TRBD1 (6 bases). V lost 3 bases and J 0 bases, leaving 12 bases between the germline ends. CDR3 length: 16 amino acids. Germline loops: CDR1 ENHRY, CDR2 SYGVKD. DNA of the CDR3: TGTGCCATCAGTGACACAGGGTCCCGCTCTGGAAACACCATATATTTT. This codes for CAISDTGSRSGNTIYF.

J is TRBJ2-3 and V is TRBV6-5, with a tentative D call TRBD2 (6 bases). V lost 0 bases, J lost 1 base, and 11 bases lay in between. The CDR3 loop spans 16 amino acids. Germline CDR1 is MNHEY and CDR2 is SVGAGI. This CDR3 is CASSYSGGWGTDTQYF. In DNA form, the CDR3 reads TGTGCCAGCAGTTACTCGGGAGGTTGGGGCACAGATACGCAGTATTTT.

The chain employs TRBV7-8 and TRBJ2-1; possibly TRBD1 for D (5 bases). CDR1 is SGHVS and CDR2 is FQNEAQ in the germline V gene. This CDR3 contains 13 residues. The ends were cut back, 5 bases at V and 9 bases at J, with 14 bases in the middle. The CDR3 sequence is CASSTKGSGEQFF. In DNA form, the CDR3 reads TGTGCCAGCAGCACGAAGGGGTCTGGTGAGCAGTTCTTC.

J is TRBJ2-2 and V is TRBV5-1; TRBD2 might be the D (5 bases). The CDR3 spans 18 residues. Trimming left V 4 bases short and J 1 base short, with 20 bases between. Per germline, CDR1 SGHRS and CDR2 YFSETQ. The CDR3 sequence is CASSPRGETSLNTGELFF. CDR3 DNA sequence: TGCGCCAGCAGCCCACGTGGGGAAACTAGTCTGAACACCGGGGAGCTGTTTTTT. Complete variable domain (other parts from reference TRBV5-1 and TRBJ2-2): KAGVTQTPRYLIKTRGQQVTLSCSPISGHRSVSWYQQTPGQGLQFLFEYFSETQRNKGNFPGRFSGRQFSNSRSEMNVSTLELGDSALYLCASSPRGETSLNTGELFFGEGSRLTVL.

This rearrangement joins TRBV5-6 to TRBJ1-1; no clear D gene. Per germline, CDR1 SGHDT and CDR2 YYEEEE. The ends were cut back, 6 bases at V and 1 base at J, with 13 bases in the middle. CDR3 length equals 14 residues. DNA for the CDR3: TGTGCCAGCACCCGAGGAGTAGGGAACACTGAAGCTTTCTTT. Translation gives CASTRGVGNTEAFF.

The rearrangement links TRBV27 to TRBJ2-1; D is perhaps TRBD1 or TRBD2 (5 bases each). Per germline, CDR1 MNHEY and CDR2 SMNVEV (reference sequence). This CDR3 region has 15 residues. V was clipped by 6 bases and J by 4 bases, with 16 bases between them. The CDR3 here is CASSPPGAPYNEQFF. DNA for the CDR3: TGTGCCAGCAGCCCCCCCGGGGCGCCATACAATGAGCAGTTCTTC.

This chain connects TRBV30 to TRBJ1-5; tentatively, D is TRBD1 (6 bases). Deletions cut 3 bases from V and 4 bases from J, with 25 bases between. The CDR3 has 18 amino acids. Germline CDR1 GTSNPN, CDR2 SVGIG (reference sequence). The CDR3 spells CAWRGGLFGHSSNQPQHF. In DNA, the CDR3 is TGTGCCTGGAGAGGGGGGCTTTTTGGACATTCCTCGAATCAGCCCCAGCATTTT.

The rearrangement links TRBV27 to TRBJ2-5; D possibly corresponds to TRBD2 (6 bases). The V end lost 4 bases, the J end lost 7 bases, and 10 bases lay between the germline ends. The CDR3 is made up of 12 amino acids. CDR1 and CDR2 (germline): MNHEY, SMNVEV (reference sequence). For the CDR3, the DNA is TGTGCCAGCAGTTCCTCCGGGGGGACCCAGTACTTC. It is translated as CASSSSGGTQYF.